This is a list of T cell receptor beta chains from one sample in a study of blood T cells in healthy people across ages. MiXCR, applied by TCRdb to the 5' RACE reads, yields one record per CDR3 protein. The sample includes roughly 800,000 distinct CDR3 sequences, 58% of them seen just once. Sequenced input: blood. These receptors originate from a man aged 25-45 years in good health. The CDR3 runs from the conserved cysteine through the conserved F or W. Fields, in order: CDR3 protein, CDR3 DNA, J gene, CDR3 length, V gene, clone size, D gene. The D gene is left open where the match is weak. Clone size is given for some rows only: seen once, a few or many times, or a class if the clone is expanded.

CASSRTGGGYPTDTQYF	TGCGCCAGCAGCCGGACAGGGGGAGGGTACCCCACAGATACGCAGTATTTT	TRBJ2-3	17	TRBV4-1	NA	TRBD1
CSVEGVAMAGQGTQYF	TGCAGCGTTGAAGGGGTCGCTATGGCCGGGCAGGGGACCCAGTACTTC	TRBJ2-5	16	TRBV29-1	few	NA
CSARGGYSYTF	TGCAGTGCTAGAGGCGGGTACAGCTACACCTTC	TRBJ1-2	11	TRBV20-1	few	NA
CASSLRGGTPYGYTF	TGTGCCAGCAGCCTTAGAGGGGGAACTCCCTATGGCTACACCTTC	TRBJ1-2	15	TRBV2	NA	NA
CASTKQGGTEAFF	TGTGCCAGCACCAAACAGGGGGGCACTGAAGCTTTCTTT	TRBJ1-1	13	TRBV6-5	NA	TRBD1
CASSSVDIFDNQMSGGYTF	TGTGCCAGCAGTTCCGTCGACATTTTCGACAACCAGATGTCAGGGGGCTACACCTTC	TRBJ1-2	19	TRBV6-2/TRBV6-3	NA	NA
CASSQVKDWREKLFF	TGTGCCAGCAGCCAAGTCAAGGACTGGCGGGAAAAACTGTTTTTT	TRBJ1-4	15	TRBV4-2	NA	NA
CASSLSAGGRVREQFF	TGCGCCAGCAGCTTGTCAGCGGGGGGGCGGGTTCGTGAGCAGTTCTTC	TRBJ2-1	16	TRBV5-1	NA	TRBD2
CASSFLPVGYNEQFF	TGTGCCAGCAGCTTCCTGCCCGTTGGTTACAATGAGCAGTTCTTC	TRBJ2-1	15	TRBV7-2	once	NA
CASMLLQNTEAFF	TGTGCCAGCATGTTATTACAGAACACTGAAGCTTTCTTT	TRBJ1-1	13	TRBV28	few	NA
CASTVRGRLYEQYF	TGTGCCAGCACCGTTCGAGGCAGATTGTACGAGCAGTACTTC	TRBJ2-7	14	TRBV28	NA	NA
CASSVYENIQYF	TGTGCCAGCAGTGTTTACGAAAACATTCAGTACTTC	TRBJ2-4	12	TRBV2	NA	NA
CASSLYGEGTQYF	TGCGCCAGCAGCTTGTATGGGGAGGGGACCCAGTACTTC	TRBJ2-5	13	TRBV5-1	NA	TRBD2
CASSPLGTSTDTQYF	TGTGCCAGCAGCCCTCTTGGGACTAGCACAGATACGCAGTATTTT	TRBJ2-3	15	TRBV7-2	NA	NA
CASSWGTNNNEQFF	TGCGCCAGCAGCTGGGGGACGAATAACAATGAGCAGTTCTTC	TRBJ2-1	14	TRBV5-1	NA	NA
CASSQERFVPKTYNEQFF	TGCGCCAGCAGCCAAGAGAGGTTCGTACCTAAAACCTACAATGAGCAGTTCTTC	TRBJ2-1	18	TRBV4-1	NA	NA
CASSQASDYGYTF	TGCGCCAGTTCTCAGGCGAGCGACTATGGCTACACCTTC	TRBJ1-2	13	TRBV5-1	NA	NA
CASSSTGTRGYNEQFF	TGTGCCAGCAGCTCCACCGGGACTAGAGGCTACAATGAGCAGTTCTTC	TRBJ2-1	16	TRBV7-3	NA	TRBD2